This paragraph covers one TCR beta chain sequence. In germline, CDR1 is LGHNT, CDR2 FRNRAP. The CDR3 contains 13 residues. The V and J ends lost 2 bases and 6 bases respectively, with 5 bases between them. This specimen belongs to a study of T cell changes during pregnancy in multiple sclerosis. The assay was immunoSEQ multiplex PCR, and TCRdb's table has in-frame clones only and misses some. The data contain about 55,000 clones, around 90% of them seen just once; the ten biggest clones take up 0.5% to 0.75%. The TCR was taken from a female donor with multiple sclerosis, enrolled in a pregnancy study. The material sequenced was CD4+ T cells from peripheral blood mononuclear cells, taken in the first trimester of pregnancy. The chain uses TRBV12-5 and TRBJ1-6; a weak D match, TRBD1 (5 bases). The CDR3 spells CASGLQGNSPLHF. CDR3 nucleotide sequence: TGTGCTAGTGGTTTGCAGGGTAATTCACCCCTCCACTTT.